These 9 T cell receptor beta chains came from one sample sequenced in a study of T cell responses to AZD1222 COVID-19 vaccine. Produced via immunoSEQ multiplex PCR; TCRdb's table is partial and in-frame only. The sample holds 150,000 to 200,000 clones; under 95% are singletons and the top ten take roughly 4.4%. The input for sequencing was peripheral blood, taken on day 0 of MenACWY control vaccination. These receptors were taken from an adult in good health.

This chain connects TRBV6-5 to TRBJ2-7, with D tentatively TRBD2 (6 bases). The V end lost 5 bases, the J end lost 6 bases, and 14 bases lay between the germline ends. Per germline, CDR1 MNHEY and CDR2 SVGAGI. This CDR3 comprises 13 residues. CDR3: CASSTTAGGEQYF. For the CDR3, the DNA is TGTGCCAGCAGTACGACAGCCGGGGGCGAGCAGTACTTC.

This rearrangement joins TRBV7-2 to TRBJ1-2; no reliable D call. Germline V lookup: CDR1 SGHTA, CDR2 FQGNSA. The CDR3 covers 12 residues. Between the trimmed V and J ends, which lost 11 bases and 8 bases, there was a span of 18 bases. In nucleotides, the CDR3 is TGTGCCGGACCTGGCCCCGCGAGAGGCTACACCTTC. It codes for CAGPGPARGYTF.

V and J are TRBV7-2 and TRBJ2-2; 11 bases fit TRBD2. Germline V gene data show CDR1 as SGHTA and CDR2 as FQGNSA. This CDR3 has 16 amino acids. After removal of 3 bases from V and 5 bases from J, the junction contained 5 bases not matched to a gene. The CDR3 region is CASSFTSGSRTGELFF. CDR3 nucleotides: TGTGCCAGCAGCTTTACTAGCGGGAGTCGGACCGGGGAGCTGTTTTTT.

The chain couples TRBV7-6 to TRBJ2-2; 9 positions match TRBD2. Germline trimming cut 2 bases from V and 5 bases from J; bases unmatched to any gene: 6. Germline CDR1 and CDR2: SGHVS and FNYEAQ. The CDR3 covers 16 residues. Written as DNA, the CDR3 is TGTGCCAGCAGCTTACAGCGCGGGAGGGGAACCGGGGAGCTGTTTTTT. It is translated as CASSLQRGRGTGELFF.

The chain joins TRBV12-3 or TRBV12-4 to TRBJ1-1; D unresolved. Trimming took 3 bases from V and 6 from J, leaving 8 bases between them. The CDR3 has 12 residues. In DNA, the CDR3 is TGTGCCAGCAGTTTTGTCCCGCCTGAAGCTTTCTTT. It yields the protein CASSFVPPEAFF.

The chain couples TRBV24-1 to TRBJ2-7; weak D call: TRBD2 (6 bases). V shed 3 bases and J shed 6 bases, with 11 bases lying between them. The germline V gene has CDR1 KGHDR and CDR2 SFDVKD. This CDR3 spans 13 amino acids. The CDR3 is CATSDGLASEQYF. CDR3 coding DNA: TGTGCCACCAGTGATGGGCTAGCGTCCGAGCAGTACTTC.

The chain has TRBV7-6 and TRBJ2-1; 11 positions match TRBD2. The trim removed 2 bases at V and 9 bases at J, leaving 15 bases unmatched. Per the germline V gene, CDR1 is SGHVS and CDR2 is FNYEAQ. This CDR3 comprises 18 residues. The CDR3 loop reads CASSLFPPTGTSGVEQFF. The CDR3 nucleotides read TGTGCCAGCAGCTTATTTCCCCCCACCGGGACTAGCGGAGTTGAGCAGTTCTTC.

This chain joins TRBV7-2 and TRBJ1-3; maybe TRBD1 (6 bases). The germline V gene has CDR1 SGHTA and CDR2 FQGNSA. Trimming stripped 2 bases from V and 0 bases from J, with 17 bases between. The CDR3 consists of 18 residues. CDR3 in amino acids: CASSLRPPTGPSGNTIYF. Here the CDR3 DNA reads TGTGCCAGCAGCTTAAGGCCACCCACAGGGCCCTCTGGAAACACCATATATTTT.

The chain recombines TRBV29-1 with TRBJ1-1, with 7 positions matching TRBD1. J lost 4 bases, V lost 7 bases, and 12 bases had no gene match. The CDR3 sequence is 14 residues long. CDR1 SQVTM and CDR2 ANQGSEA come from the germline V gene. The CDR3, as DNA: TGCAGCGCTGTCGAACAGGGGCCTTTCACTGAAGCTTTCTTT. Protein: CSAVEQGPFTEAFF.